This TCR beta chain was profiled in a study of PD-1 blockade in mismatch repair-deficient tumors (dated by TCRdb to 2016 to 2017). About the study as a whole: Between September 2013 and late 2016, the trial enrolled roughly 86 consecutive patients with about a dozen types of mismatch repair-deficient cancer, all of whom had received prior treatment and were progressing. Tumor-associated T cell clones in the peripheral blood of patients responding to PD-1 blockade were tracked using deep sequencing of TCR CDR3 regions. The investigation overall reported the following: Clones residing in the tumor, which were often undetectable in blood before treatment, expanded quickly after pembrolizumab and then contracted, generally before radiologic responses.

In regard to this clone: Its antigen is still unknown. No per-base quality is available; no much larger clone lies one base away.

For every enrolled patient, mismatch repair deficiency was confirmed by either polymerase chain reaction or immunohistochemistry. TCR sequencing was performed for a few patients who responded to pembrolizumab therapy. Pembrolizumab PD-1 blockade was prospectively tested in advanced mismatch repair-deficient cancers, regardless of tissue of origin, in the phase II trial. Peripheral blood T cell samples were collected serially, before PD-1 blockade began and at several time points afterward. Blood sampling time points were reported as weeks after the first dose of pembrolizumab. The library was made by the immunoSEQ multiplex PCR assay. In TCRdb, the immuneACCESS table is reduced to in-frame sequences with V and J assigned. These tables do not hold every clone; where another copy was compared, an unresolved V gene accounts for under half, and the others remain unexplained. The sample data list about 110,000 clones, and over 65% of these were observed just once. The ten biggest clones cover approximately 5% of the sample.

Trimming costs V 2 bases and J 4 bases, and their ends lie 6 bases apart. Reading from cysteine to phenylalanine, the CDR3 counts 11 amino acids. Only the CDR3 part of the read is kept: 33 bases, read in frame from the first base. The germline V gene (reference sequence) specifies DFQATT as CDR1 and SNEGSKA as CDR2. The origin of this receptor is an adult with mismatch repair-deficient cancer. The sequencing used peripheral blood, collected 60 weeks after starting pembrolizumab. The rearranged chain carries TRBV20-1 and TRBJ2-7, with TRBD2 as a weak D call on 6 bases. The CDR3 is CSARLAYEQYF. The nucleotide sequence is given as TGCAGTGCTAGACTAGCGTACGAGCAGTACTTC.